This T cell receptor beta chain was recorded in a study of blood T cells in healthy people across ages. For the second PCR, which ran for about 6 to 11 cycles, a sample-barcoded 5' primer and a J-beta primer mix were used. A tag from a template-switch adaptor with 12 random nucleotides marked each cDNA molecule. Each CDR3 protein is one row after TCRdb ran MiXCR on the 5' RACE reads. In the table there are 1.5 million to 2 million distinct CDR3 sequences, 49% of which are singletons. Germline V lookup: CDR1 SGHTA, CDR2 FQGNSA. V was pared by 4 bases and J by 7 bases, with 14 bases between. The CDR3 has 15 amino acids.

The chain uses TRBV7-2 and TRBJ1-6, with D possibly TRBD1 on 6 matching bases. This clonotype was obtained from a woman aged 40-49 years in good health. Input material: blood. The CDR3 region is CASSSNGTPNSPLHF. CDR3 DNA: TGTGCCAGCAGCTCGAACGGGACACCCAATTCACCCCTCCACTTT.